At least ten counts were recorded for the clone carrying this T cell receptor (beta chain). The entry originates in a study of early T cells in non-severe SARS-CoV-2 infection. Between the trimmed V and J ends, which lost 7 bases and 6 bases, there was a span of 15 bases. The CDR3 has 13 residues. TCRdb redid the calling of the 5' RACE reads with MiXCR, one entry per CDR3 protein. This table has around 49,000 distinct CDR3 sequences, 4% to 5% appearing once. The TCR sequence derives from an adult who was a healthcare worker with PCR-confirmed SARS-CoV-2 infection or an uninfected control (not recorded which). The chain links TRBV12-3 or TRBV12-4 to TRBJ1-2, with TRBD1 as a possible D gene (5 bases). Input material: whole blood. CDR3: CASTMDILHGYTF. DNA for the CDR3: TGTGCCAGCACCATGGACATACTCCATGGCTACACCTTC.